Presented here are 17 T cell receptor beta chains from one specimen sequenced in a study of beta chain features in type 1 diabetes. Every isolated RNA sample was fully reverse transcribed, so sequencing captured expressed TCRB transcripts. Repertoires were generated with immunoSEQ multiplex PCR, while TCRdb's copy carries only in-frame clones and drops some. Here the sample spans 550,000 to 850,000 clones, around 15% being singletons. For these receptors, no antigen is known. General observations from the study: Within each of all four CD4+ subsets, Type 1 diabetes patients had TCRB CDR3s that were moderately but significantly shorter.

Source material: naive CD4+ T cells from blood. Receptors were obtained from a man between 18 and 35 years old with type 1 diabetes.

This sequence joins TRBV28 and TRBJ2-7; D gene uncertain. The CDR3 length is 15 residues. Per germline, CDR1 MDHEN and CDR2 SYDVKM. V was trimmed by 3 bases and J by 0 bases, leaving 12 bases between them. In DNA, the CDR3 is TGTGCCAGCAGTTTTCTAGACGGTTCCTCCTACGAGCAGTACTTC. Translated: CASSFLDGSSYEQYF.

This chain links TRBV6-6 with TRBJ2-1; D unresolved. There are 15 residues in the CDR3. Germline V gene sequence: CDR1 MNHNY, CDR2 SVGAGI (reference sequence). Trimming removed 7 bases at V and 9 bases at J, with 22 bases between. In nucleotides, the CDR3 is TGTGCCAGCAACCCGGCAGCGACACTTAGAAGTGAGCAGTTCTTC. Translation gives CASNPAATLRSEQFF.

There are a few counts of this clone. The chain's CDR3 is CASSLDKGLVPETQYF. The CDR3 DNA reads as TGTGCCAGCAGCTTAGATAAAGGACTAGTCCCCGAGACCCAGTACTTC. This rearrangement joins TRBV7-2 to TRBJ2-5; 7 nucleotides agree with TRBD2. Germline CDR1 SGHTA, CDR2 FQGNSA. The V gene end was trimmed by 1 base and the J gene end by 5 bases; junction bases not matched to a gene: 10. The CDR3 has 16 residues.

The chain has TRBV28 and TRBJ2-3; the match to TRBD2 covers 9 bases. The germline V gene encodes CDR1 MDHEN and CDR2 SYDVKM. The CDR3 consists of 18 residues. Trimming at V came to 6 bases and at J to 0 bases, leaving 13 bases not matched to a gene. The CDR3, as DNA: TGTGCCAGCAGGGCTAGCGGGGCTATAGGGACTAGCACAGATACGCAGTATTTT. The encoded protein is CASRASGAIGTSTDTQYF.

The CDR3 coding sequence is TGTGCCACCCTCGACCATGCCAGGGAGCTGTTTTTT. It translates to CATLDHARELFF. The rearrangement uses TRBV28 and TRBJ2-2; D not resolved. The ends were cut back, 10 bases at V and 9 bases at J, with 15 bases in the middle. Germline V gene lookup returns CDR1 MDHEN and CDR2 SYDVKM. The CDR3 sequence is 12 residues long.

The V call is TRBV7-6, the J call TRBJ2-5; D unclear. The CDR3 is 13 residues long. Germline V gives CDR1 SGHVS, CDR2 FNYEAQ. Trimming shortened V by 3 bases and J by 5 bases, and 10 bases separated the two germline ends. The CDR3 DNA is TGTGCCAGCAGCTTTGCGGCAGCGGAGACCCAGTACTTC. Translating gives CASSFAAAETQYF. The whole variable domain, remainder taken from reference TRBV7-6 and TRBJ2-5, is GAGVSQSPRYKVTKRGQDVALRCDPISGHVSLYWYRQALGQGPEFLTYFNYEAQQDKSGLPNDRFSAERPEGSISTLTIQRTEQRDSAMYRCASSFAAAETQYFGPGTRLLVL.

This clone was found a few times. The chain combines TRBV5-1 with TRBJ2-1, with 8 nucleotides matching TRBD2. The CDR3 is made up of 17 amino acids. Germline CDR1 SGHRS, CDR2 YFSETQ. V lost 4 bases and J lost 0; bases outside the gene matches: 9. The CDR3: CASSHPGGTYSYNEQFF. Written as DNA, the CDR3 is TGCGCCAGCAGCCACCCGGGGGGGACTTACTCCTACAATGAGCAGTTCTTC.

With respect to this clone: At the DNA level, this CDR3 is encoded by other sequences in the same sample as well. V is TRBV6-5 and J is TRBJ1-6; 9 bases are shared with TRBD1. The CDR3 spans 14 residues. Germline trimming cut 5 bases from V and 7 bases from J; bases unmatched to any gene: 3. Germline CDR1 reads MNHEY; CDR2 reads SVGAGI. The CDR3 sequence is CASSPGTGNSPLHF. The CDR3 DNA reads TGTGCCAGCAGTCCAGGGACAGGGAATTCACCCCTCCACTTT.

The V call is TRBV7-2, the J call TRBJ1-6; no reliable D call. CDR1 and CDR2 (germline): SGHTA, FQGNSA. V lost 5 bases, J lost 6 bases, and 8 bases lay in between. This CDR3 comprises 13 residues. CDR3: CASSRESNSPLHF. The CDR3 bases are TGTGCCAGCAGCCGTGAGTCTAATTCACCCCTCCACTTT.

The gene calls are TRBV7-2 and TRBJ2-7, with 11 bases matching TRBD2. Trimming at V came to 2 bases and at J to 5 bases, leaving 5 bases not matched to a gene. This CDR3 is built from 15 residues. Germline V lookup: CDR1 SGHTA, CDR2 FQGNSA. As DNA, the CDR3 is TGTGCCAGCAGCTTACTACTAGCGGGGGATCACGAGCAGTACTTC. It yields the protein CASSLLLAGDHEQYF. Filled out from reference TRBV7-2 and TRBJ2-7, the complete variable domain reads GAGVSQSPSNKVTEKGKDVELRCDPISGHTALYWYRQSLGQGLEFLIYFQGNSAPDKSGLPSDRFSAERTGGSVSTLTIQRTQQEDSAVYLCASSLLLAGDHEQYFGPGTRLTVT.

This clone has a handful of counts. The genes are TRBV5-1 and TRBJ2-1; 9 bases match TRBD1. This CDR3 region has 16 residues. The germline V gene encodes CDR1 SGHRS and CDR2 YFSETQ. V lost 3 bases to trimming and J lost 5 bases; unmatched junction nucleotides: 9. CDR3 sequence (DNA): TGCGCCAGCAGCTCGGGAGACAGGGGGTTGGACAATGAGCAGTTCTTC. It specifies CASSSGDRGLDNEQFF.

The table lists this clone with a few counts. The chain links TRBV10-1 to TRBJ1-2, with D tentatively TRBD1 (5 bases). V lost 0 bases to trimming and J lost 6 bases, with 14 bases between them. The germline V gene has CDR1 WNHNN and CDR2 SYGVQD (reference sequence). This CDR3 is built from 15 residues. CDR3 nucleotides: TGCGCCAGCAGTGAGTCGAACAGGCCTCTGAATGGCTACACCTTC. It translates to CASSESNRPLNGYTF.

This clone was seen a handful of times. The rearrangement links TRBV14 to TRBJ2-2; D is possibly TRBD1 (5 bases). Trimming cost V 3 bases and J 6 bases, with 17 bases left between them. Germline V gene data show CDR1 as SGHDN and CDR2 as FVKESK. The CDR3 covers 16 residues. The CDR3 DNA sequence: TGTGCCAGCAGCCAGTATCAGGGTTATCGATCCGGGGAGCTGTTTTTT. It specifies CASSQYQGYRSGELFF.

The chain is built from TRBV7-2 and TRBJ2-7; D is undetermined. V was pared by 5 bases and J by 7 bases, with 27 bases between. Germline CDR1 and CDR2: SGHTA and FQGNSA. This CDR3 spans 17 amino acids. CDR3 loop: CASSTLAGSDLWGEQYF. DNA for the CDR3: TGTGCCAGCAGCACCTTAGCTGGAAGCGACCTTTGGGGAGAGCAGTACTTC.

The rearrangement links TRBV4-2 to TRBJ2-1; D ambiguous. V lost 0 bases and J lost 2, with 14 bases in between. Germline CDR1 and CDR2: LGHNA and YNFKEQ. The CDR3 runs to 17 residues. The CDR3 protein is CASSQDTDGVAYNEQFF. The CDR3 coding sequence is TGTGCCAGCAGCCAAGATACCGATGGGGTAGCCTACAATGAGCAGTTCTTC.

The rearrangement uses TRBV9 and TRBJ2-1; the match to TRBD1 covers 11 bases. Germline V CDR1 and CDR2: SGDLS, YYNGEE. The junction had 5 bases not matched to a gene; V was cut back by 6 bases and J by 3 bases. The CDR3 loop spans 15 amino acids. CDR3 DNA: TGTGCCAGCACACCGGGACAGGGGGTCTACAATGAGCAGTTCTTC. Amino acid sequence: CASTPGQGVYNEQFF. Together with reference TRBV9 and TRBJ2-1, the CDR3 gives the full variable domain: DSGVTQTPKHLITATGQRVTLRCSPRSGDLSVYWYQQSLDQGLQFLIQYYNGEERAKGNILERFSAQQFPDLHSELNLSSLELGDSALYFCASTPGQGVYNEQFFGPGTRLTVL.

There are a few counts of this clone. The chain combines TRBV27 with TRBJ2-1; 12 positions match TRBD2. Germline CDR1 and CDR2: MNHEY and SMNVEV (reference sequence). The CDR3 spans 17 residues. V shed 5 bases and J 2 bases; nucleotides not matched to a gene: 7. The CDR3, as DNA: TGTGCCAGCAGTGGCGTATCTAGCGGGGGGGCCTACAATGAGCAGTTCTTC. Protein sequence: CASSGVSSGGAYNEQFF.